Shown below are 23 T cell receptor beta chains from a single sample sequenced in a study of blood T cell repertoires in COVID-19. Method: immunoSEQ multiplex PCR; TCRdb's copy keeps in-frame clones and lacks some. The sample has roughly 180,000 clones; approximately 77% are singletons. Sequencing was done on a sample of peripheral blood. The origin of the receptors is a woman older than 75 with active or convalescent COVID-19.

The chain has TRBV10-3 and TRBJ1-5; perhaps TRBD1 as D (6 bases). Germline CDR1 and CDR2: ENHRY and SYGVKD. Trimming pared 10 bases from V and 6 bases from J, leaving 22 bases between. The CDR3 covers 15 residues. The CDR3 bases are TGTGCCAGCCCGACACAGGGAAGTCCCGGTCAGCCCCAGCATTTT. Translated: CASPTQGSPGQPQHF.

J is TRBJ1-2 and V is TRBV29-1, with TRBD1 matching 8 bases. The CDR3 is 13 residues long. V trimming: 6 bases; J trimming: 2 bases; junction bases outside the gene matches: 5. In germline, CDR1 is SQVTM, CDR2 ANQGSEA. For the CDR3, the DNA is TGCAGCGTCGTGACAGGGGTGAACTATGGCTACACCTTC. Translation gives CSVVTGVNYGYTF.

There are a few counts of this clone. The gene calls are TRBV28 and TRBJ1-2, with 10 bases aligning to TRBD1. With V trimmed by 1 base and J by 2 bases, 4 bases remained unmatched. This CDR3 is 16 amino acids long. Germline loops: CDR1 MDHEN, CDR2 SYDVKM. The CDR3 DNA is TGTGCCAGCAGTTTATTGGGGGACAGGGGAAACTATGGCTACACCTTC. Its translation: CASSLLGDRGNYGYTF.

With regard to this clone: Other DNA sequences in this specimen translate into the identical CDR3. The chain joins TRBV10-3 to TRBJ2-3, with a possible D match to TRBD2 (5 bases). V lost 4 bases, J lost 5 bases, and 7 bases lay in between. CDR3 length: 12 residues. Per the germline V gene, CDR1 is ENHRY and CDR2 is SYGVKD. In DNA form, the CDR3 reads TGTGCCATCAGTGGGAGCGGAGATACGCAGTATTTT. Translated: CAISGSGDTQYF.

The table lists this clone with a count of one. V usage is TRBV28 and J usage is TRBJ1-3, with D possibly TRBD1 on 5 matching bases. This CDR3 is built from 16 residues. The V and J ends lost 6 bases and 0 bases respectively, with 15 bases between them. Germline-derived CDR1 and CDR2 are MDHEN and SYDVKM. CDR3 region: CASSGLRQFSGNTIYF. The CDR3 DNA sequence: TGTGCCAGCAGCGGGCTTCGACAGTTCTCTGGAAACACCATATATTTT.

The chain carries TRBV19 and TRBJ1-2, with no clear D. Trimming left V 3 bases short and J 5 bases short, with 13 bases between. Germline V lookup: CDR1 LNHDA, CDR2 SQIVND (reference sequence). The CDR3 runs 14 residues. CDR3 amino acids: CASSIGRERYGYTF. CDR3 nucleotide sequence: TGTGCCAGTAGTATTGGGAGGGAACGGTATGGCTACACCTTC.

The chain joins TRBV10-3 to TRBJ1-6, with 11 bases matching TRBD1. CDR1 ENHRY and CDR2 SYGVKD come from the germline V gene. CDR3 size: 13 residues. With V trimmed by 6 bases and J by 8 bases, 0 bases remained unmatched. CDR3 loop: CAIRGQGDSPLHF. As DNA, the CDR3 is TGTGCCATCAGGGGACAGGGGGATTCACCCCTCCACTTT.

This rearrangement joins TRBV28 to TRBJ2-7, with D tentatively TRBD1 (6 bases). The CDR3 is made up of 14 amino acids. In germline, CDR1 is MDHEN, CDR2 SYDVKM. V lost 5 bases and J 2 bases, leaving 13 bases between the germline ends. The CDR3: CASSTGKVPYEQYF. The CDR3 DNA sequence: TGTGCCAGCAGTACAGGGAAGGTCCCCTACGAGCAGTACTTC.

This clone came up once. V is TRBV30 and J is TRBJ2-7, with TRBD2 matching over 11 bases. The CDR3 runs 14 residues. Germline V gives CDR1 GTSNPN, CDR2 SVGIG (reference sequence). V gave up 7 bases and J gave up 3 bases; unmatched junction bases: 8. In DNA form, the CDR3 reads TGTGCCTTACGGACTAGCGGGTGGGACTACGAGCAGTACTTC. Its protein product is CALRTSGWDYEQYF.

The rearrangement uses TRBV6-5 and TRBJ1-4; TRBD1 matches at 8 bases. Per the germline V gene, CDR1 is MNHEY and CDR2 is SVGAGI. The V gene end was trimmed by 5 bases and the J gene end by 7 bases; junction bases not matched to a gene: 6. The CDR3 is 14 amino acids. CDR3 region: CASSKQGVREKLFF. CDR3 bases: TGTGCCAGCAGTAAACAGGGGGTTCGTGAAAAACTGTTTTTT.

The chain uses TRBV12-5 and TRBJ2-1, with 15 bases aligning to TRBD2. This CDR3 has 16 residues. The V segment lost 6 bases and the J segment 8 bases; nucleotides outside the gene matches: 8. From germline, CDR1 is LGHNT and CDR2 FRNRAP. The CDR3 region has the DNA TGTGCTAGTGGCCTTGGACTAGCGGGAGGGATCGATGAGCAGTTCTTC. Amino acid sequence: CASGLGLAGGIDEQFF.

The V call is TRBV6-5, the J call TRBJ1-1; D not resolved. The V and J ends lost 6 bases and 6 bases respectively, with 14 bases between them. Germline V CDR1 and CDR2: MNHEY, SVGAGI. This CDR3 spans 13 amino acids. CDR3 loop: CASRARGRAEAFF. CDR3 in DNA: TGTGCCAGCAGAGCCAGAGGGAGGGCTGAAGCTTTCTTT.

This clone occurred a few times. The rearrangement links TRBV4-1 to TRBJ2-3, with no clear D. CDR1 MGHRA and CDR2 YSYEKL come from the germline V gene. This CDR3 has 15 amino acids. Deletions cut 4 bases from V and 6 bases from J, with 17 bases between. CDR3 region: CASSRGPIFADTQYF. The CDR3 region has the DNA TGCGCCAGCAGCCGTGGGCCGATCTTCGCGGATACGCAGTATTTT.

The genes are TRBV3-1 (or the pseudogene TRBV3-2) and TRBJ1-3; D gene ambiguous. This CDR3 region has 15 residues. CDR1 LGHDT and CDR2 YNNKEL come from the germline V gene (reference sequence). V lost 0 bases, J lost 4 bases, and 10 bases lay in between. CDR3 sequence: CASSQDLRVGNTIYF. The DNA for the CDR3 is TGTGCCAGCAGCCAAGATCTAAGAGTCGGAAACACCATATATTTT.

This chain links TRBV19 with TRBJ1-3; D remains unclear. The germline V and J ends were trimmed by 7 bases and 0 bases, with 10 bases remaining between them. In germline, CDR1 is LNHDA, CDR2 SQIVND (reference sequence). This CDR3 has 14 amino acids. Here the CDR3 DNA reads TGTGCCAGTATCAGACCTAGCTCTGGAAACACCATATATTTT. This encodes CASIRPSSGNTIYF. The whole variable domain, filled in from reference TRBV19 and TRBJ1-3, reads DGGITQSPKYLFRKEGQNVTLSCEQNLNHDAMYWYRQDPGQGLRLIYYSQIVNDFQKGDIAEGYSVSREKKESFPLTVTSAQKNPTAFYLCASIRPSSGNTIYFGEGSWLTVV.

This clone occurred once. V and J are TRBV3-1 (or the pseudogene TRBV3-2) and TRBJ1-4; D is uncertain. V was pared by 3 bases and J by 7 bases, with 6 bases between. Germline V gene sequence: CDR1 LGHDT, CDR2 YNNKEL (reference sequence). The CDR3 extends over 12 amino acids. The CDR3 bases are TGTGCCAGCAGCCAGCGTGTTGAAAAACTGTTTTTT. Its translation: CASSQRVEKLFF.

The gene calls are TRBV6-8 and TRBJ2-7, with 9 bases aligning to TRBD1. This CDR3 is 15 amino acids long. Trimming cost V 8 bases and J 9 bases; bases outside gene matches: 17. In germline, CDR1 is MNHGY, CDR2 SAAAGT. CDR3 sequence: CASCNPGQGVPRQYF. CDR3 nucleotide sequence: TGTGCCAGCTGTAATCCGGGACAGGGAGTCCCCCGGCAGTACTTC.

The CDR3 DNA follows: TGTGCCAGCTTAAAAGACAGGAATCAGCCCCAGCATTTT. It codes for CASLKDRNQPQHF. The chain uses TRBV6-5 and TRBJ1-5, with TRBD1 as a possible D gene (6 bases). Trimming shortened V by 8 bases and J by 4 bases, and 12 bases separated the two germline ends. Looked up from germline, CDR1 is MNHEY and CDR2 is SVGAGI. CDR3 size: 13 residues.

CDR3: CASSLEHTYEQYF. In DNA form, the CDR3 reads TGTGCCAGCAGCTTAGAACACACCTACGAGCAGTACTTC. This chain uses TRBV7-2 with TRBJ2-7, with D unresolved. The ends were cut back, 1 base at V and 2 bases at J, with 6 bases in the middle. The CDR3 runs to 13 residues. Germline V gene data show CDR1 as SGHTA and CDR2 as FQGNSA.

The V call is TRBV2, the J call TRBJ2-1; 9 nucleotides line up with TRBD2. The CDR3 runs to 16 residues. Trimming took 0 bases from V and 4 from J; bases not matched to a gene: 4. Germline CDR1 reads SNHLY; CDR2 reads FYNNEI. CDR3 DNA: TGTGCCAGCAGTGAAGCGAGCCTAGCGGGGTACAATGAGCAGTTCTTC. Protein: CASSEASLAGYNEQFF.

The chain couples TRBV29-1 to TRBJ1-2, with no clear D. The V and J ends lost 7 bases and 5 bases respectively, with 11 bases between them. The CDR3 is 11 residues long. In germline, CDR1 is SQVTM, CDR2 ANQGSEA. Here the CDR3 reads CSGSGLYGYTF. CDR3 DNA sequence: TGCAGCGGGTCCGGACTATATGGCTACACCTTC.

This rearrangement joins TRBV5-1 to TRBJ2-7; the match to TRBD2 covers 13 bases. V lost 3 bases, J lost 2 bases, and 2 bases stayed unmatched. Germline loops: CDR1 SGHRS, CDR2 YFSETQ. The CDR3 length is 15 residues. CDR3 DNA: TGCGCCAGCAGCTGGACTAGCGGGAGAACCTACGAGCAGTACTTC. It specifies CASSWTSGRTYEQYF.

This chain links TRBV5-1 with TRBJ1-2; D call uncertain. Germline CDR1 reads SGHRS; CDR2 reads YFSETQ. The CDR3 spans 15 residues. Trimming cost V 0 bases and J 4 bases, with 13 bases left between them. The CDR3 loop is CASSLELEQIYGYTF. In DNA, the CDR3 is TGCGCCAGCAGCTTGGAACTAGAACAAATCTATGGCTACACCTTC.